The 19 T cell receptor beta chains given below trace back to one sample, sequenced in a study of T cells in Graves' hyperthyroidism and ophthalmopathy. Authors of the study amplified TCR beta CDR3 regions from RNA transcripts. The HTBI set primed first-round TCR CDR3 RT-PCR. TCRdb re-analysed the multiplex PCR reads in MiXCR, keeping a single row per CDR3 protein. The table records approximately 200,000 distinct CDR3 sequences, 15% to 20% of them present only once. Sequenced input: blood. These receptors all come from a man in his forties with Graves' hyperthyroidism.

This clonotype was counted at least ten times. The CDR3 region has the DNA TGTGCCAGCAGCCCCCGGGACAGGGGGGGCAATGAGCAGTTCTTC. Translating gives CASSPRDRGGNEQFF. V and J are TRBV7-8 and TRBJ2-1; 11 bases match TRBD1. Germline V gene sequence: CDR1 SGHVS, CDR2 FQNEAQ. The ends lost 5 bases at V and 6 bases at J; junction bases unmatched: 6. CDR3 length: 15 residues.

This clonotype has more than one count but fewer than ten. J is TRBJ1-5 and V is TRBV7-6; perhaps TRBD1 as D (5 bases). Germline CDR1 and CDR2: SGHVS and FNYEAQ. The CDR3 sequence is 13 residues long. Trimming removed 5 bases from V and 7 bases from J, with 12 bases in between. The CDR3 coding sequence is TGTGCCAGCAGCCCCACCTGGGGGCAGCCCCAGCATTTT. Its translation: CASSPTWGQPQHF.

The CDR3 protein is CASSLGVGGDRTYEQYF. In DNA, the CDR3 is TGTGCCAGCAGCTTAGGGGTAGGAGGGGACAGAACCTACGAGCAGTACTTC. The chain has TRBV11-2 and TRBJ2-7; maybe TRBD1 (7 bases). This CDR3 spans 17 amino acids. Per the germline V gene, CDR1 is SGHAT and CDR2 is FQNNGV. V dropped 1 base and J dropped 2 bases, with 18 bases sitting between them.

This clonotype was observed at least ten times. The chain has TRBV20-1 and TRBJ1-2; D unclear. V was clipped by 6 bases and J by 2 bases, with 10 bases between them. The CDR3 covers 12 residues. Germline assignment: CDR1 DFQATT and CDR2 SNEGSKA (reference sequence). CDR3 coding DNA: TGCAGTGCGTGGGCAACCAACTATGGCTACACCTTC. Protein sequence: CSAWATNYGYTF.

This clonotype was counted many times. The V and J genes are TRBV7-9 and TRBJ2-7; D is perhaps TRBD1 or TRBD2 (6 bases each). Looked up from germline, CDR1 is SEHNR and CDR2 is FQNEAQ (reference sequence). The CDR3 length is 17 residues. V lost 1 base, J lost 6 bases, and 22 bases lay in between. This CDR3 is CASSLGFPGGPSSEQYF. The CDR3 coding sequence is TGTGCCAGCAGCTTAGGGTTTCCCGGGGGCCCCAGCTCCGAGCAGTACTTC.

The sample holds many counts of this clonotype. The chain links TRBV3-1 to TRBJ1-1; D possibly corresponds to TRBD1 (5 bases). V was cut by 4 bases and J by 1 base, with 13 bases left in between. The CDR3 covers 15 residues. Germline lookup yields CDR1 LGHDT and CDR2 YNNKEL (reference sequence). The CDR3 DNA sequence: TGTGCCAGCAGCCCAGGGACCTTCGGGAACACTGAAGCTTTCTTT. It is translated as CASSPGTFGNTEAFF.

This clonotype was seen repeatedly, ten times or more. The CDR3 nucleotides are TGTGCCAGCAGCTTAGTGGGCAGGGGTAATGAGCAGTTCTTC. Translated, it gives CASSLVGRGNEQFF. The chain couples TRBV7-2 to TRBJ2-1; TRBD1 is a possible D gene (6 bases). V was pared by 1 base and J by 7 bases, with 11 bases between. The V gene's germline CDR1 is SGHTA and CDR2 FQGNSA. This CDR3 has 14 amino acids.

This rearrangement joins TRBV7-3 to TRBJ2-2; a possible D gene is TRBD1 (5 bases). CDR1 is SGHTA, CDR2 FQGTGA, per germline. The CDR3 is 15 residues long. Trimming shortened V by 5 bases and J by 4 bases, and 14 bases separated the two germline ends. The CDR3 DNA reads as TGTGCCAGCAGCCTTATGACAGTCCCCACCGGGGAGCTGTTTTTT. Its translation is CASSLMTVPTGELFF.

In its sample, this clonotype was seen once. The CDR3 loop is CATPGGVPKNIQYF. CDR3 nucleotide sequence: TGTGCCACCCCCGGGGGGGTTCCCAAAAACATTCAGTACTTC. The chain joins TRBV5-6 to TRBJ2-4, with 8 nucleotides matching TRBD2. The germline CDR1 and CDR2 sequences are SGHDT and YYEEEE. Germline trimming cut 9 bases from V and 2 bases from J; bases unmatched to any gene: 7. This CDR3 is 14 amino acids long. The full variable domain, in which reference TRBV5-6 and TRBJ2-4 provide the parts outside the CDR3, is DAGVTQSPTHLIKTRGQQVTLRCSPKSGHDTVSWYQQALGQGPQFIFQYYEEEERQRGNFPDRFSGHQFPNYSSELNVNALLLGDSALYLCATPGGVPKNIQYFGAGTRLSVL.

This clonotype was counted between two and nine times. The genes are TRBV5-1 and TRBJ1-1; tentative D call: TRBD1 (6 bases). Germline CDR1 reads SGHRS; CDR2 reads YFSETQ. Trimming removed 6 bases from V and 1 base from J, with 10 bases in between. This CDR3 has 13 residues. In DNA form, the CDR3 reads TGCGCCAGCACCCAACAGGGGAACACTGAAGCTTTCTTT. This gives the protein CASTQQGNTEAFF.

This clonotype was observed at least ten times. The chain has TRBV20-1 and TRBJ2-3; TRBD2 aligns across 8 bases. Germline lookup yields CDR1 DFQATT and CDR2 SNEGSKA (reference sequence). The CDR3 spans 17 residues. Unmatched junction bases numbered 10, after V lost 2 bases and J lost 0 bases. The CDR3 loop reads CSARRLAGTGSTDTQYF. The CDR3 bases are TGCAGTGCTAGAAGGCTAGCGGGCACAGGAAGCACAGATACGCAGTATTTT.

This clonotype was found many times. This chain uses TRBV14 with TRBJ2-7; tentatively, D is TRBD2 (6 bases). The CDR3 length is 17 residues. V was cut by 1 base and J by 3 bases, with 19 bases left in between. Germline CDR1 is SGHDN and CDR2 is FVKESK. CDR3 bases: TGTGCCAGCAGCCAAGTGTTGTTGGCGGGACGAGACTACGAGCAGTACTTC. It encodes CASSQVLLAGRDYEQYF.

The chain is built from TRBV6-6 and TRBJ1-6; 8 bases are a match to TRBD1. CDR1 is MNHNY and CDR2 is SVGAGI in the germline V gene (reference sequence). The CDR3 spans 17 residues. V gave up 0 bases and J gave up 8 bases; unmatched junction bases: 9. The CDR3 DNA sequence: TGTGCCAGCAGTTACTCGAGCCGGACAGGGAATGATTCACCCCTCCACTTT. This codes for CASSYSSRTGNDSPLHF.

This clonotype has a count of ten or more. V gene TRBV20-1 combines with J gene TRBJ1-2; D is possibly TRBD1 (6 bases). The ends were cut back, 0 bases at V and 3 bases at J, with 20 bases in the middle. Germline loops: CDR1 DFQATT, CDR2 SNEGSKA (reference sequence). The CDR3 has 17 residues. The CDR3 DNA reads as TGCAGTGCTAGAGATCGAAGGACTAGAAAGGGGGACTATGGCTACACCTTC. This encodes CSARDRRTRKGDYGYTF.

A few counts support this clonotype. The chain uses TRBV9 and TRBJ1-5, with 10 bases matching TRBD1. The CDR3 contains 14 residues. Germline V gene lookup returns CDR1 SGDLS and CDR2 YYNGEE. J was trimmed by 5 bases and V by 3 bases; bases with no gene match: 2. The CDR3, as DNA: TGTGCCAGCAGCGGGACAGGGGGTCATCAGCCCCAGCATTTT. Protein: CASSGTGGHQPQHF.

This clonotype was counted only a few times. The V gene is TRBV4-3, the J gene TRBJ2-1; TRBD1 aligns across 9 bases. V lost 1 base, J lost 9 bases, and 7 bases stayed unmatched. The germline V gene encodes CDR1 LGHNA and CDR2 YSLEER. CDR3 length: 15 residues. In nucleotides, the CDR3 is TGCGCCAGCAGCCAAGTCCTGACAGGGGGGACTGAGCAGTTCTTC. The encoded protein is CASSQVLTGGTEQFF.

In its sample, this clonotype was seen a few times. V is TRBV13 and J is TRBJ2-3; TRBD2 matches at 11 bases. Trimming took 5 bases from V and 0 from J; bases not matched to a gene: 4. The CDR3 consists of 16 residues. From germline, CDR1 is PRHDT and CDR2 FYEKMQ (reference sequence). DNA of the CDR3: TGTGCCAGCAGCATCGGACTAGCGGGCAGCACAGATACGCAGTATTTT. The encoded protein is CASSIGLAGSTDTQYF.

This clonotype came up many times. This rearrangement joins TRBV18 to TRBJ1-1; no reliable D call. The CDR3 sequence is 15 residues long. Germline V gene sequence: CDR1 KGHSH, CDR2 LQKENI. Trimming pared 0 bases from V and 4 bases from J, leaving 12 bases between. The CDR3 nucleotides are TGTGCCAGCTCACCACCGGGCATTATGGGCACTGAAGCTTTCTTT. Translated: CASSPPGIMGTEAFF.

This clonotype was detected many times. The chain carries TRBV7-9 and TRBJ2-1; possibly TRBD1 for D (8 bases). Germline values: CDR1 SEHNR, CDR2 FQNEAQ (reference sequence). Deletions cut 1 base from V and 4 bases from J, with 14 bases between. The CDR3 runs 16 residues. The DNA for the CDR3 is TGTGCCAGCAGCTTAGTGGGAGGGACAGGATACAATGAGCAGTTCTTC. Protein: CASSLVGGTGYNEQFF.